Below are 20 T cell receptor beta chains sequenced from a single sample in a study of shared clonotypes between healthy human individuals. Here immunoSEQ multiplex PCR was the method, and the copy in TCRdb shows in-frame clones only, minus some. This repertoire shows more than 2 million clones, 90% to 95% found once; its top ten account for more than 0.1%. The specimen was naive CD4+ T cells sorted from blood. Subset of the sample: CD45RA+ positively selected. These receptors were taken from a man in his late teens or twenties in good health.

The V gene is TRBV6-5, the J gene TRBJ2-7, with TRBD1 matching 9 bases. The CDR3 is 15 residues long. The germline gives CDR1 MNHEY, CDR2 SVGAGI. After removal of 2 bases from V and 2 bases from J, the junction contained 4 bases not matched to a gene. The CDR3 here is CASSYQGQGTYEQYF. As DNA, the CDR3 is TGTGCCAGCAGTTACCAGGGACAGGGAACCTACGAGCAGTACTTC.

The CDR3, as DNA: TGTGCCAGCAGTGAATATCGAGGGGCAAACATTCAGTACTTC. This gives the protein CASSEYRGANIQYF. The chain uses TRBV25-1 and TRBJ2-4, with D possibly being TRBD1 or TRBD2 (5 bases each). CDR3 size: 14 residues. From germline, CDR1 is MGHDK and CDR2 SYGVNS. With 0 bases removed from V and 6 bases from J, the gap between germline ends came to 9 bases.

CDR3 sequence: CAWSDIGLAGGSYYEQYF. DNA of the CDR3: TGTGCCTGGAGTGATATCGGACTAGCGGGGGGCTCCTACTACGAGCAGTACTTC. The chain couples TRBV30 to TRBJ2-7; TRBD2 matches 14 bases. CDR1 and CDR2 (germline): GTSNPN, SVGIG (reference sequence). With V trimmed by 1 base and J by 3 bases, 11 bases remained unmatched. The CDR3 consists of 18 residues.

Concerning this clone: In the same sample, other DNA sequences code for this CDR3. The rearrangement uses TRBV30 and TRBJ1-5, with 7 positions matching TRBD1. Per the germline V gene, CDR1 is GTSNPN and CDR2 is SVGIG (reference sequence). Trimming cost V 4 bases and J 5 bases; bases outside gene matches: 5. The CDR3 spans 13 residues. This CDR3 reads CAWTDRVDQPQHF. DNA for the CDR3: TGTGCCTGGACTGACAGGGTGGATCAGCCCCAGCATTTT.

The count of this clone is one. The V gene is TRBV5-6, the J gene TRBJ2-1, with 7 bases that match TRBD1. The CDR3 covers 15 residues. In germline, CDR1 is SGHDT, CDR2 YYEEEE. Trimming cost V 3 bases and J 3 bases; bases outside gene matches: 6. The DNA of the CDR3 is TGTGCCAGCAGCTGGGTGGACAGGATCTACAATGAGCAGTTCTTC. It is translated as CASSWVDRIYNEQFF.

The chain recombines TRBV9 with TRBJ2-7; D not resolved. This CDR3 has 12 residues. Germline CDR1 SGDLS, CDR2 YYNGEE. V gave up 3 bases and J gave up 0 bases, with 4 bases separating them. CDR3 nucleotide sequence: TGTGCCAGCAGCGGGAACTCCTACGAGCAGTACTTC. Protein product: CASSGNSYEQYF. The full variable domain, rest sourced from reference TRBV9 and TRBJ2-7, is DSGVTQTPKHLITATGQRVTLRCSPRSGDLSVYWYQQSLDQGLQFLIQYYNGEERAKGNILERFSAQQFPDLHSELNLSSLELGDSALYFCASSGNSYEQYFGPGTRLTVT.

V is TRBV7-8 and J is TRBJ1-6; D not resolved. Trimming cost V 3 bases and J 5 bases, with 8 bases left between them. The CDR3 has 14 residues. CDR1 SGHVS and CDR2 FQNEAQ come from the germline V gene. This CDR3 reads CASSFLEDNSPLHF. The DNA of the CDR3 is TGTGCCAGCAGCTTTCTAGAGGATAATTCACCCCTCCACTTT.

The chain couples TRBV28 to TRBJ1-6, with 10 nucleotides matching TRBD1. This CDR3 is 15 amino acids long. Germline lookup yields CDR1 MDHEN and CDR2 SYDVKM. With V trimmed by 6 bases and J by 10 bases, 9 bases remained unmatched. Written as DNA, the CDR3 is TGTGCCAGCAGCCCCGGGGACAGGGGAAGCTCACCCCTCCACTTT. It translates to CASSPGDRGSSPLHF.

CDR3: CASSLGQGKGETQYF. The CDR3 DNA sequence: TGTGCCAGCAGCTTAGGCCAGGGAAAGGGAGAGACCCAGTACTTC. V is TRBV7-3 and J is TRBJ2-5; D might be TRBD1 (5 bases). The V gene lost 2 bases and the J gene lost 4 bases, with 14 bases spanning the gap. CDR3 length: 15 amino acids. Per the germline V gene, CDR1 is SGHTA and CDR2 is FQGTGA.

This clone was observed a single time. The V and J genes are TRBV5-1 and TRBJ2-7; D possibly corresponds to TRBD1 (5 bases). V lost 0 bases to trimming and J lost 1 base, with 8 bases between them. The germline V gene encodes CDR1 SGHRS and CDR2 YFSETQ. The CDR3 sequence is 14 residues long. Written as DNA, the CDR3 is TGCGCCAGCAGCTTGGTGACAGCTTCCTACGAGCAGTACTTC. Its translation is CASSLVTASYEQYF.

The chain carries TRBV29-1 and TRBJ2-7, with D unclear. The CDR3 consists of 11 residues. Germline assignment: CDR1 SQVTM and CDR2 ANQGSEA. V was trimmed by 4 bases and J by 3 bases, leaving 7 bases between them. CDR3 DNA sequence: TGCAGCGTTGTTAAGGACTACGAGCAGTACTTC. Encoded protein: CSVVKDYEQYF.

For the CDR3, the DNA is TGTGCCAGCACCGACAGGGCTACCACTGAAGCTTTCTTT. Translating it yields CASTDRATTEAFF. The chain combines TRBV7-9 with TRBJ1-1; 7 bases are a match to TRBD1. Trimming took 7 bases from V and 4 from J; bases not matched to a gene: 6. Looked up from germline, CDR1 is SEHNR and CDR2 is FQNEAQ (reference sequence). The length of the CDR3 is 13 residues.

There are a few counts of this clone. Other DNA sequences from this sample encode an identical CDR3 as well. The rearrangement joins TRBV2 to TRBJ1-2; D unresolved. From germline, CDR1 is SNHLY and CDR2 FYNNEI. V was trimmed by 1 base and J by 2 bases, leaving 5 bases between them. The CDR3 totals 13 residues. CDR3 nucleotides: TGTGCCAGCAGTGAAGGGGGAAACTATGGCTACACCTTC. This codes for CASSEGGNYGYTF.

Note on this clone: Different DNA sequences within this sample yield the same CDR3. J is TRBJ1-6 and V is TRBV29-1; 10 bases are a match to TRBD1. This CDR3 spans 13 amino acids. Germline CDR1 is SQVTM and CDR2 is ANQGSEA. V lost 4 bases, J lost 6 bases, and 0 bases stayed unmatched. CDR3 region: CSVGQGANSPLHF. CDR3 in DNA: TGCAGCGTTGGACAGGGGGCTAATTCACCCCTCCACTTT.

With respect to this clone: The sample carries other DNA sequences with the same CDR3. V usage is TRBV9 and J usage is TRBJ2-5, with D unclear. Trimming shortened V by 0 bases and J by 1 base, and 4 bases separated the two germline ends. From germline, CDR1 is SGDLS and CDR2 YYNGEE. CDR3 length: 13 residues. This chain's CDR3 is CASSVASQETQYF. The CDR3 DNA follows: TGTGCCAGCAGCGTAGCAAGCCAAGAGACCCAGTACTTC.

This chain joins TRBV28 and TRBJ1-2, with D possibly being TRBD1 (6 bases). The CDR3 has 14 residues. V lost 3 bases to trimming and J lost 8 bases, with 16 bases between them. CDR1 and CDR2 from the germline V gene are MDHEN and SYDVKM. CDR3 bases: TGTGCCAGCAGTTTCGTCATAGGGGGTCGCGGCTACACCTTC. Its translation: CASSFVIGGRGYTF.

A remark on this clone: The sample carries other DNA sequences with the same CDR3. The CDR3 DNA follows: TGTGCCAGCAGTTTGGCAGGGGTCCAAGAGACCCAGTACTTC. Translated: CASSLAGVQETQYF. The chain carries TRBV28 and TRBJ2-5, with D maybe TRBD1 (6 bases). The V end lost 3 bases, the J end lost 1 base, and 9 bases lay between the germline ends. This CDR3 region has 14 residues. The V gene's germline CDR1 is MDHEN and CDR2 SYDVKM.

The genes are TRBV29-1 and TRBJ1-1; D might be TRBD1 (6 bases). The V end lost 4 bases, the J end lost 0 bases, and 15 bases lay between the germline ends. Germline V gene lookup returns CDR1 SQVTM and CDR2 ANQGSEA. The CDR3 covers 15 residues. The CDR3 nucleotides read TGCAGCGTTGTCCCCACAGGGAACATGAACACTGAAGCTTTCTTT. This gives the protein CSVVPTGNMNTEAFF.

This chain joins TRBV4-1 and TRBJ1-4, with D unresolved. The CDR3 has 13 residues. Germline CDR1 and CDR2: MGHRA and YSYEKL. The ends were cut back, 0 bases at V and 8 bases at J, with 7 bases in the middle. The CDR3 DNA reads TGCGCCAGCAGCCAAGACCAGGACGAAAAACTGTTTTTT. Its protein product is CASSQDQDEKLFF.

The CDR3 nucleotides read TGCGCCAGCAGCCTGGAGACTAGCGGGAAAGATACGCAGTATTTT. It is translated as CASSLETSGKDTQYF. The chain carries TRBV5-1 and TRBJ2-3, with 11 bases lining up with TRBD2. CDR3 size: 15 residues. J lost 5 bases, V lost 4 bases, and 6 bases had no gene match. The V gene's germline CDR1 is SGHRS and CDR2 YFSETQ. Looking up the rest from reference TRBV5-1 and TRBJ2-3 gives the full variable domain: KAGVTQTPRYLIKTRGQQVTLSCSPISGHRSVSWYQQTPGQGLQFLFEYFSETQRNKGNFPGRFSGRQFSNSRSEMNVSTLELGDSALYLCASSLETSGKDTQYFGPGTRLTVL.